Following are 26 T cell receptor beta chains from one sample sequenced in a study of spatial heterogeneity in lung cancer. Time point indicated: sample taken at primary tumor resection. Unsorted whole RNA samples from tumor, nontumor lung or frozen PBMC were sequenced. TCRdb re-called the 5' RACE reads with MiXCR, one entry per CDR3 protein. The sample carries 11,000 or so distinct CDR3 sequences, nearly 4% recorded once. The material sequenced was normal lung tissue next to the tumor, taken at surgery. These receptors were taken from a male donor with early-stage non-small cell lung cancer.

On this clonotype: A much larger clone lies a single base off, so this may be a read error. The J gene is TRBJ1-1, the V gene TRBV7-2; 7 bases are a match to TRBD1. From germline, CDR1 is SGHTA and CDR2 FQGNSA. The CDR3 totals 13 residues. V shed 3 bases, J shed 10 bases, and the junction held 8 bases outside the gene matches. CDR3 in amino acids: CASSLTGPAGAFF. The CDR3, as DNA: TGTGCCAGCAGCTTGACAGGGCCCGCGGGAGCTTTCTTT.

V is TRBV30 and J is TRBJ2-3; no clear D gene. Germline V gene sequence: CDR1 GTSNPN, CDR2 SVGIG (reference sequence). V gave up 5 bases and J gave up 6 bases, with 15 bases separating them. The CDR3 loop spans 13 amino acids. The DNA of the CDR3 is TGTGCCTGGCAACGGCTCCACGGGGATACGCAGTATTTT. Amino acid sequence: CAWQRLHGDTQYF.

The table lists this clonotype with many counts. This chain uses TRBV6-5 with TRBJ1-2; D gene uncertain. V was pared by 5 bases and J by 0 bases, with 13 bases between. Germline V lookup: CDR1 MNHEY, CDR2 SVGAGI. The CDR3 extends over 15 amino acids. For the CDR3, the DNA is TGTGCCAGCAGTCCGGGGTGGTCCTCTAACTATGGCTACACCTTC. This encodes CASSPGWSSNYGYTF.

This clonotype was counted at least ten times. The V call is TRBV5-1, the J call TRBJ2-4, with TRBD2 identical over 12 bases. With V trimmed by 4 bases and J by 0 bases, 11 bases remained unmatched. CDR1 SGHRS and CDR2 YFSETQ come from the germline V gene. The CDR3 extends over 19 amino acids. CDR3 in amino acids: CASSMNPGLAGTAKNIQYF. The CDR3 region has the DNA TGCGCCAGCAGCATGAACCCGGGACTAGCGGGTACAGCCAAAAACATTCAGTACTTC. Drawing the rest from reference TRBV5-1 and TRBJ2-4, the complete variable domain is KAGVTQTPRYLIKTRGQQVTLSCSPISGHRSVSWYQQTPGQGLQFLFEYFSETQRNKGNFPGRFSGRQFSNSRSEMNVSTLELGDSALYLCASSMNPGLAGTAKNIQYFGAGTRLSVL.

This clonotype was picked up many times. V gene TRBV20-1 combines with J gene TRBJ2-7; no clear D. Germline loops: CDR1 DFQATT, CDR2 SNEGSKA (reference sequence). The V end lost 0 bases, the J end lost 12 bases, and 12 bases lay between the germline ends. The CDR3 has 11 amino acids. The CDR3 DNA reads TGCAGTGCTAGAGATCTGACCACGTTGTACTTC. Translated: CSARDLTTLYF.

This clonotype came up many times. It may be a read error: a sequence one base away is much more abundant. It is likely a read error, because the conserved phenylalanine at the end of the CDR3 is missing. The rearrangement links TRBV28 to TRBJ2-7, with a tentative D call TRBD1 (6 bases). Trimming shortened V by 5 bases and J by 2 bases, and 13 bases separated the two germline ends. Germline V gene lookup returns CDR1 MDHEN and CDR2 SYDVKM. The CDR3 is 14 residues long. DNA for the CDR3: TGTGCCAGCAGTGCTGTACAGGGAGCCTACGAGCAGTACTCC. This codes for CASSAVQGAYEQYS.

There are many counts of this clonotype. The chain combines TRBV5-1 with TRBJ1-1; 7 positions agree with TRBD1. With 2 bases clipped from V and 2 bases from J, the junction kept 6 bases outside the gene matches. The germline V gene encodes CDR1 SGHRS and CDR2 YFSETQ. This CDR3 comprises 15 residues. The CDR3 coding sequence is TGCGCCAGCAGCTTATCCGGGACAGCCAACACTGAAGCTTTCTTT. Translation: CASSLSGTANTEAFF.

This clonotype was seen repeatedly, ten times or more. J is TRBJ2-6 and V is TRBV14; D gene ambiguous. Germline V gene data show CDR1 as SGHDN and CDR2 as FVKESK. This CDR3 contains 15 residues. With 1 base removed from V and 4 bases from J, the gap between germline ends came to 8 bases. The CDR3 coding sequence is TGTGCCAGCAGCCAAGTTCCCGCGGGGGCCAACGTCCTGACTTTC. Translation gives CASSQVPAGANVLTF.

This clonotype is medium-sized (0.01 to 0.1%) within its sample. The chain carries TRBV30 and TRBJ2-1, with 10 nucleotides matching TRBD1. Germline-derived CDR1 and CDR2 are GTSNPN and SVGIG (reference sequence). V dropped 7 bases and J dropped 10; count of bases not matched to a gene: 13. The CDR3 consists of 14 residues. CDR3 nucleotide sequence: TGTGCCTTGCAAGTCCCGGGACAGGGGAACGAGCAGTTCTTC. It translates to CALQVPGQGNEQFF.

This clonotype was seen many times. This chain uses TRBV6-2 or TRBV6-3 with TRBJ2-7; 8 bases agree with TRBD2. V lost 7 bases and J lost 1; bases outside the gene matches: 6. There are 14 residues in the CDR3. Germline CDR1 and CDR2: MNHEY and SVGEGT. The CDR3: CASNELAESYEQYF. The CDR3 DNA reads as TGTGCCAGCAACGAACTAGCGGAGTCCTACGAGCAGTACTTC.

By sample share, this clonotype is medium-sized. V usage is TRBV6-6 and J usage is TRBJ1-3, with D possibly matching TRBD1 (6 bases). Germline CDR1 is MNHNY and CDR2 is SVGAGI (reference sequence). Trimming left V 4 bases short and J 2 bases short, with 9 bases between. This CDR3 is built from 14 residues. The CDR3 nucleotides read TGTGCCAGCAGTTCAACAGGGACTGGAAACACCATATATTTT. Amino acid sequence: CASSSTGTGNTIYF.

This clonotype is categorized as medium-sized. The rearrangement joins TRBV28 to TRBJ2-5; TRBD1 might be the D (5 bases). Germline CDR1 and CDR2: MDHEN and SYDVKM. Trimming removed 6 bases from V and 4 bases from J, with 18 bases in between. The CDR3 loop spans 15 amino acids. In nucleotides, the CDR3 is TGTGCCAGCAGCTCAGGTGGCAGGGATCTAGAGACCCAGTACTTC. Translated: CASSSGGRDLETQYF.

This clonotype was detected ten times or more. This sequence joins TRBV7-9 and TRBJ2-5, with D possibly being TRBD1 (6 bases). Trimming left V 4 bases short and J 10 bases short, with 22 bases between. The germline gives CDR1 SEHNR, CDR2 FQNEAQ (reference sequence). The CDR3 spans 15 residues. The DNA of the CDR3 is TGTGCCAGCAGCTCCGGATCGGGACAAGTTCCTATCCAGTACTTC. Its translation: CASSSGSGQVPIQYF.

In this sample, this clonotype turned up many times. V usage is TRBV29-1 and J usage is TRBJ1-1, with D unresolved. From germline, CDR1 is SQVTM and CDR2 ANQGSEA. V lost 6 bases to trimming and J lost 0 bases, with 29 bases between them. The CDR3 is 19 amino acids. This CDR3 reads CSVARRRYRNRTVNTEAFF. The CDR3 DNA reads TGCAGCGTCGCTAGGCGGAGATATCGAAATCGGACGGTGAACACTGAAGCTTTCTTT.

This clonotype was counted at least ten times. DNA for the CDR3: TGTGCCACCAGTGATGCGGGACGGGGGGCTCTCACAGATACGCAGTATTTT. Residues: CATSDAGRGALTDTQYF. The V and J genes are TRBV24-1 and TRBJ2-3; D is perhaps TRBD2 (7 bases). Germline loops: CDR1 KGHDR, CDR2 SFDVKD. The CDR3 covers 17 residues. V lost 3 bases and J lost 2, with 17 bases in between.

Many counts were recorded for this clonotype. The V call is TRBV28, the J call TRBJ2-3; 8 nucleotides agree with TRBD1. With 3 bases clipped from V and 4 bases from J, the junction kept 9 bases outside the gene matches. Germline lookup yields CDR1 MDHEN and CDR2 SYDVKM. The CDR3 consists of 16 residues. CDR3 nucleotide sequence: TGTGCCAGCAGTTTTACCCCCGGACAGGGTCCAGATACGCAGTATTTT. Protein: CASSFTPGQGPDTQYF. Full variable domain (missing parts from reference TRBV28 and TRBJ2-3): DVKVTQSSRYLVKRTGEKVFLECVQDMDHENMFWYRQDPGLGLRLIYFSYDVKMKEKGDIPEGYSVSREKKERFSLILESASTNQTSMYLCASSFTPGQGPDTQYFGPGTRLTVL.

The sample holds a few counts of this clonotype. This rearrangement joins TRBV29-1 to TRBJ2-2, with D perhaps TRBD1 (5 bases). Trimming shortened V by 5 bases and J by 0 bases, and 10 bases separated the two germline ends. CDR1 is SQVTM, CDR2 ANQGSEA, per germline. This CDR3 comprises 14 residues. The DNA for the CDR3 is TGCAGCGTTTGGACACGGACGAACACCGGGGAGCTGTTTTTT. It translates to CSVWTRTNTGELFF.

There are many counts of this clonotype. The V gene is TRBV30, the J gene TRBJ1-4; D unresolved. Germline values: CDR1 GTSNPN, CDR2 SVGIG (reference sequence). Trimming pared 0 bases from V and 8 bases from J, leaving 4 bases between. The CDR3 contains 11 residues. CDR3 nucleotides: TGTGCCTGGAGTGTAGGGGAAAAACTGTTTTTT. It encodes CAWSVGEKLFF.

This clonotype was recorded at least ten times. The chain uses TRBV4-3 and TRBJ1-2; TRBD1 is a possible D gene (6 bases). There are 16 residues in the CDR3. The germline V gene encodes CDR1 LGHNA and CDR2 YSLEER. Trimming removed 0 bases at V and 6 bases at J, with 17 bases between. CDR3 residues: CASSQDRGGAFDGYTF. In DNA form, the CDR3 reads TGCGCCAGCAGCCAAGATAGGGGGGGCGCATTCGATGGCTACACCTTC.

The sample holds many counts of this clonotype. The V call is TRBV28, the J call TRBJ1-5, with D perhaps TRBD1 (5 bases). V was pared by 6 bases and J by 5 bases, with 14 bases between. CDR1 and CDR2 from the germline V gene are MDHEN and SYDVKM. This CDR3 is built from 14 residues. In nucleotides, the CDR3 is TGTGCCAGCAGATACCGGGACCCGCATCAGCCCCAGCATTTT. This encodes CASRYRDPHQPQHF. The full variable domain, with the rest looked up from reference TRBV28 and TRBJ1-5, is DVKVTQSSRYLVKRTGEKVFLECVQDMDHENMFWYRQDPGLGLRLIYFSYDVKMKEKGDIPEGYSVSREKKERFSLILESASTNQTSMYLCASRYRDPHQPQHFGDGTRLSIL.

This clonotype was seen ten or more times. The genes are TRBV28 and TRBJ2-7, with 14 bases lining up with TRBD2. Germline V lookup: CDR1 MDHEN, CDR2 SYDVKM. This CDR3 region has 17 residues. V shed 6 bases, J shed 3 bases, and the junction held 10 bases outside the gene matches. The CDR3 DNA sequence: TGTGCCAGCAGCCGGACTAGCGGGGGGAATTACCGCTACGAGCAGTACTTC. Translation gives CASSRTSGGNYRYEQYF.

This clonotype was seen at least ten times. V is TRBV7-9 and J is TRBJ1-4; 7 bases are a match to TRBD1. CDR3 length equals 16 residues. Germline trimming cut 4 bases from V and 0 bases from J; bases unmatched to any gene: 5. The germline gives CDR1 SEHNR, CDR2 FQNEAQ (reference sequence). CDR3 coding DNA: TGTGCCAGCAGCTCCGGGACAGTTGCAACTAATGAAAAACTGTTTTTT. Translated, it gives CASSSGTVATNEKLFF.

This clonotype was seen repeatedly, ten times or more. The chain employs TRBV5-1 and TRBJ2-5, with D perhaps matching TRBD1 (6 bases). Germline CDR1 SGHRS, CDR2 YFSETQ. This CDR3 has 15 residues. V lost 4 bases and J 5 bases, leaving 18 bases between the germline ends. The CDR3 DNA is TGCGCCAGCAGCAAAACAACAGGGACGGGGGAGACCCAGTACTTC. Translated, it gives CASSKTTGTGETQYF.

In its sample, this clonotype ranks as medium-sized. The chain links TRBV13 to TRBJ2-1; 8 bases are a match to TRBD2. Trimming at V came to 10 bases and at J to 4 bases, leaving 12 bases not matched to a gene. This CDR3 region has 15 residues. The germline V gene has CDR1 PRHDT and CDR2 FYEKMQ (reference sequence). CDR3 protein: CATAIKREPYNEQFF. The CDR3 DNA reads TGTGCCACAGCGATAAAGCGGGAGCCGTACAATGAGCAGTTCTTC.

This clonotype was seen many times. This rearrangement joins TRBV3-1 to TRBJ2-5; 8 bases line up with TRBD2. CDR3 length equals 19 residues. Losses at the gene ends were 1 base for V and 5 bases for J; bases not matched to a gene: 18. Germline lookup yields CDR1 LGHDT and CDR2 YNNKEL (reference sequence). This chain's CDR3 is CASSQAKGVAGWGSETQYF. DNA of the CDR3: TGTGCCAGCAGCCAAGCAAAGGGAGTAGCGGGATGGGGTTCGGAGACCCAGTACTTC.

This clonotype has just a few counts. This chain joins TRBV27 and TRBJ2-7; D gene uncertain. The ends were cut back, 2 bases at V and 0 bases at J, with 8 bases in the middle. The CDR3 is 14 residues long. CDR1 is MNHEY and CDR2 is SMNVEV in the germline V gene (reference sequence). The CDR3: CASSLKSSSYEQYF. In DNA, the CDR3 is TGTGCCAGCAGTTTAAAATCGAGCTCCTACGAGCAGTACTTC.